Listed here are 29 T cell receptor beta chains from one sample, sequenced in a study of blood T cell repertoires in COVID-19. Sequenced by immunoSEQ multiplex PCR; TCRdb stores in-frame clones only, minus some. The repertoire holds a few hundred thousand clones, with 75% to 90% as singletons. The sequenced sample consisted of PBMCs or T cells enriched from blood (not recorded which). All receptors derive from a man aged 18 to 30 who had recovered from COVID-19.

The CDR3 sequence: CASSEEMANEQFF. The CDR3 DNA reads TGTGCCAGCAGTGAAGAAATGGCCAATGAGCAGTTCTTC. The V and J genes are TRBV2 and TRBJ2-1; D is unclear. Per germline, CDR1 SNHLY and CDR2 FYNNEI. This CDR3 comprises 13 residues. V lost 1 base and J 6 bases, leaving 7 bases between the germline ends.

The gene calls are TRBV18 and TRBJ2-1; 11 bases are a match to TRBD1. This CDR3 is built from 15 residues. V shed 5 bases, J shed 10 bases, and the junction held 10 bases outside the gene matches. The germline gives CDR1 KGHSH, CDR2 LQKENI. This CDR3 is CASSTGTGGISEQFF. Here the CDR3 DNA reads TGTGCCAGCTCAACCGGGACAGGGGGGATCTCGGAGCAGTTCTTC.

The chain couples TRBV7-8 to TRBJ2-7; 8 positions agree with TRBD1. Germline assignment: CDR1 SGHVS and CDR2 FQNEAQ. Trimming removed 2 bases from V and 5 bases from J; junction bases left unmatched: 8. This CDR3 is 15 amino acids long. The DNA of the CDR3 is TGTGCCAGCAGCTTACGCCGGGACAGGAGAAACGAGCAGTACTTC. Protein sequence: CASSLRRDRRNEQYF.

The rearrangement links TRBV24-1 to TRBJ2-5, with D possibly TRBD1 on 6 matching bases. Germline CDR1 is KGHDR and CDR2 is SFDVKD. The CDR3 runs to 13 residues. V lost 7 bases and J lost 5, with 13 bases in between. In nucleotides, the CDR3 is TGTGCCACCAGCCTACAGGGTCTCGAGACCCAGTACTTC. Amino acid sequence: CATSLQGLETQYF.

Comments on this clone: Other DNA sequences in this specimen translate into the identical CDR3. The CDR3 region has the DNA TGTGCCAGCTCACCGACGACAGGGGGATCACCCCTCCACTTT. It yields the protein CASSPTTGGSPLHF. The chain links TRBV18 to TRBJ1-6; 9 bases are shared with TRBD1. Unmatched junction bases numbered 4, after V lost 3 bases and J lost 10 bases. Germline V CDR1 and CDR2: KGHSH, LQKENI. This CDR3 comprises 14 residues.

The V gene is TRBV27, the J gene TRBJ2-1; TRBD2 matches at 9 bases. V lost 7 bases, J lost 2 bases, and 15 bases stayed unmatched. CDR1 and CDR2 from the germline V gene are MNHEY and SMNVEV (reference sequence). This CDR3 contains 18 residues. CDR3 DNA: TGTGCCAGCATGGTGATAGCGGGAGCAGGTATCCCCTACAATGAGCAGTTCTTC. Translation: CASMVIAGAGIPYNEQFF.

This clone has only a few counts. The chain has TRBV3-1 (or the pseudogene TRBV3-2) and TRBJ1-1; D is ambiguous. Germline-derived CDR1 and CDR2 are LGHDT and YNNKEL (reference sequence). Trimming pared 7 bases from V and 4 bases from J, leaving 16 bases between. The CDR3 loop spans 14 amino acids. The DNA of the CDR3 is TGTGCCAGCACCTCAATTGAAGGAGGCACTGAAGCTTTCTTT. Translated, it gives CASTSIEGGTEAFF.

The chain employs TRBV9 and TRBJ2-1; 12 nucleotides agree with TRBD2. Looked up from germline, CDR1 is SGDLS and CDR2 is YYNGEE. The ends lost 4 bases at V and 8 bases at J; junction bases unmatched: 7. The CDR3 consists of 15 residues. The chain's CDR3 is CASSPLAGGPYEQFF. CDR3 DNA: TGTGCCAGCAGCCCCCTAGCGGGGGGGCCTTATGAGCAGTTCTTC.

The chain combines TRBV2 with TRBJ1-2, with D perhaps TRBD1 (6 bases). The CDR3 consists of 14 residues. V was cut by 4 bases and J by 0 bases, with 9 bases left in between. Per germline, CDR1 SNHLY and CDR2 FYNNEI. The DNA for the CDR3 is TGTGCCAGCAGTGCGAACAGGGCTAACTATGGCTACACCTTC. Its translation is CASSANRANYGYTF.

The chain uses TRBV7-2 and TRBJ2-5; 7 nucleotides match TRBD2. CDR1 SGHTA and CDR2 FQGNSA come from the germline V gene. This CDR3 is 19 amino acids long. After removal of 0 bases from V and 3 bases from J, the junction contained 16 bases not matched to a gene. Written as DNA, the CDR3 is TGTGCCAGCAGCTTAGCACTTGCCCCTTTCGCGGGAGAGAAAGAGACCCAGTACTTC. Protein sequence: CASSLALAPFAGEKETQYF.

V is TRBV9 and J is TRBJ1-1, with a tentative D call TRBD1 (5 bases). This CDR3 contains 16 residues. Trimming took off 0 bases at V and 4 bases at J, with 16 bases between the two ends. CDR1 and CDR2 from the germline V gene are SGDLS and YYNGEE. CDR3 coding DNA: TGTGCCAGCAGCGTAGGGAGCGAACCTCAGGGCACTGAAGCTTTCTTT. Encoded protein: CASSVGSEPQGTEAFF.

The chain is built from TRBV19 and TRBJ2-5, with 10 nucleotides matching TRBD2. Germline V gene data show CDR1 as LNHDA and CDR2 as SQIVND (reference sequence). V shed 5 bases, J shed 3 bases, and the junction held 6 bases outside the gene matches. The CDR3 length is 15 residues. DNA of the CDR3: TGTGCCAGTAGTGCCCGTACTAGCGGGAAAGAGACCCAGTACTTC. This gives the protein CASSARTSGKETQYF.

The table lists this clone with a count of one. V usage is TRBV9 and J usage is TRBJ1-1; the match to TRBD1 covers 8 bases. With 4 bases clipped from V and 4 bases from J, the junction kept 6 bases outside the gene matches. This CDR3 has 14 amino acids. Germline V gene sequence: CDR1 SGDLS, CDR2 YYNGEE. CDR3 sequence (DNA): TGTGCCAGCAGCCCGCAGGGGGCATCCACTGAAGCTTTCTTT. This codes for CASSPQGASTEAFF.

The V call is TRBV5-1, the J call TRBJ2-1; a weak D match, TRBD2 (5 bases). Germline V gives CDR1 SGHRS, CDR2 YFSETQ. This CDR3 spans 16 amino acids. The germline V and J ends were trimmed by 3 bases and 3 bases, with 16 bases remaining between them. The CDR3 region is CASSWSTSGGYNEQFF. For the CDR3, the DNA is TGCGCCAGCAGCTGGTCGACAAGTGGAGGCTACAATGAGCAGTTCTTC.

The chain recombines TRBV19 with TRBJ1-2; 9 nucleotides agree with TRBD1. Losses at the gene ends were 8 bases for V and 2 bases for J; bases not matched to a gene: 6. The germline V gene encodes CDR1 LNHDA and CDR2 SQIVND (reference sequence). This CDR3 region has 14 residues. CDR3: CASSGQGKNYGYTF. CDR3 nucleotides: TGTGCCAGTTCCGGACAGGGGAAAAACTATGGCTACACCTTC.

This chain joins TRBV19 and TRBJ1-4; unclear D gene. This CDR3 region has 13 residues. Germline CDR1 is LNHDA and CDR2 is SQIVND (reference sequence). Trimming stripped 3 bases from V and 7 bases from J, with 9 bases between. This CDR3 is CASSIPRGEKLFF. The CDR3 nucleotides are TGTGCCAGTAGTATTCCCCGAGGTGAAAAACTGTTTTTT.

The chain couples TRBV9 to TRBJ1-2, with unresolved D. The V gene lost 0 bases and the J gene lost 6 bases, with 15 bases spanning the gap. The germline V gene has CDR1 SGDLS and CDR2 YYNGEE. The CDR3 loop spans 15 amino acids. As DNA, the CDR3 is TGTGCCAGCAGCGTAGCTAGTTCGGAGGAGCATGGCTACACCTTC. It translates to CASSVASSEEHGYTF.

This chain links TRBV30 with TRBJ2-7, with 8 nucleotides matching TRBD2. CDR1 is GTSNPN, CDR2 SVGIG, per germline (reference sequence). This CDR3 comprises 13 residues. Germline trimming cut 2 bases from V and 4 bases from J; bases unmatched to any gene: 4. The CDR3 nucleotides are TGTGCCTGGAGTACCCCGGGGGGGTACGAGCAGTACTTC. It yields the protein CAWSTPGGYEQYF.

The chain combines TRBV4-1 with TRBJ2-3, with 7 bases aligning to TRBD2. This CDR3 comprises 15 residues. Germline lookup yields CDR1 MGHRA and CDR2 YSYEKL. V was clipped by 0 bases and J by 3 bases; unmatched bases: 3. CDR3 sequence reads: CASSQDGGGTDTQYF. The DNA of the CDR3 is TGCGCCAGCAGCCAAGATGGCGGGGGAACAGATACGCAGTATTTT.

The chain is built from TRBV28 and TRBJ1-2, with 8 bases fitting TRBD1. The CDR3 runs to 15 residues. The V gene's germline CDR1 is MDHEN and CDR2 SYDVKM. V trimming: 5 bases; J trimming: 0 bases; junction bases outside the gene matches: 5. CDR3 in amino acids: CASSLSDRANYGYTF. In nucleotides, the CDR3 is TGTGCCAGCAGTCTGTCGGACAGGGCTAACTATGGCTACACCTTC.

CDR3 in amino acids: CAWDLKGLAGGPHNEQFF. The CDR3 bases are TGTGCCTGGGACCTAAAAGGACTAGCGGGAGGGCCCCACAATGAGCAGTTCTTC. The rearrangement links TRBV30 to TRBJ2-1, with TRBD2 identical over 15 bases. V lost 5 bases to trimming and J lost 5 bases; unmatched junction nucleotides: 13. This CDR3 is built from 18 residues. CDR1 is GTSNPN and CDR2 is SVGIG in the germline V gene (reference sequence).

The chain has TRBV5-1 and TRBJ1-2, with D unclear. CDR1 and CDR2 from the germline V gene are SGHRS and YFSETQ. The V and J ends lost 2 bases and 8 bases respectively, with 16 bases between them. The CDR3 has 14 residues. CDR3 in amino acids: CASSFSERRGGYTF. The CDR3 DNA follows: TGCGCCAGCAGCTTCTCCGAGAGGAGAGGAGGCTACACCTTC.

This rearrangement joins TRBV5-1 to TRBJ1-2; tentative D call: TRBD1 (6 bases). Trimming removed 1 base at V and 7 bases at J, with 20 bases between. CDR1 and CDR2 from the germline V gene are SGHRS and YFSETQ. The CDR3 is 16 residues long. This CDR3 reads CASSLSARGKRSGYTF. The CDR3 nucleotides are TGCGCCAGCAGCTTGTCTGCCAGGGGAAAGAGAAGTGGCTACACCTTC.

This chain uses TRBV19 with TRBJ2-1, with D possibly TRBD1 on 5 matching bases. V was shortened by 4 bases and J by 5 bases, with 21 bases between the two germline ends. The CDR3 contains 17 residues. Germline-derived CDR1 and CDR2 are LNHDA and SQIVND (reference sequence). The CDR3 spells CASSTQRGRMGHNEQFF. As DNA, the CDR3 is TGTGCCAGTAGTACCCAAAGGGGCAGGATGGGCCACAATGAGCAGTTCTTC.

This clone showed up just a few times. V gene TRBV6-1 combines with J gene TRBJ1-1, with 12 positions matching TRBD1. The CDR3 runs to 16 residues. V lost 2 bases, J lost 3 bases, and 4 bases stayed unmatched. Per germline, CDR1 MNHNS and CDR2 SASEGT. This CDR3 is CASSELGQGAYTEAFF. CDR3 DNA: TGTGCCAGCAGTGAATTGGGACAGGGGGCGTACACTGAAGCTTTCTTT.

V is TRBV7-3 and J is TRBJ2-3, with 7 bases lining up with TRBD2. Germline CDR1 and CDR2: SGHTA and FQGTGA. The CDR3 extends over 17 amino acids. V shed 5 bases and J 0 bases; nucleotides not matched to a gene: 11. CDR3 bases: TGTGCCAGCAGCGTATCCTCTAGCGGCCTTAGCACAGATACGCAGTATTTT. Encoded protein: CASSVSSSGLSTDTQYF.

This clone appeared a few times. V usage is TRBV5-1 and J usage is TRBJ1-6; D ambiguous. V shed 0 bases and J shed 7 bases, with 8 bases lying between them. The CDR3 is made up of 14 amino acids. Germline values: CDR1 SGHRS, CDR2 YFSETQ. In DNA, the CDR3 is TGCGCCAGCAGCTTGGGCCAGGAAAATTCACCCCTCCACTTT. Protein product: CASSLGQENSPLHF.

The chain links TRBV10-1 to TRBJ2-3; TRBD1 matches 10 bases. Germline trimming cut 2 bases from V and 3 bases from J; bases unmatched to any gene: 5. The CDR3 length is 16 residues. Germline CDR1 reads WNHNN; CDR2 reads SYGVQD (reference sequence). In DNA, the CDR3 is TGCGCCAGCAGTGAGCTGCCGGGACAGGGGACAGATACGCAGTATTTT. The encoded protein is CASSELPGQGTDTQYF.

The CDR3, as DNA: TGTGCCAGCAGCCAAGTTCGAGGCGGAGATACGCAGTATTTT. Its translation: CASSQVRGGDTQYF. This chain links TRBV4-2 with TRBJ2-3; no reliable D call. Per the germline V gene, CDR1 is LGHNA and CDR2 is YNFKEQ. Trimming stripped 1 base from V and 5 bases from J, with 10 bases between. CDR3 size: 14 residues.